A selection of T cell receptor beta chains follows, all from one sample in a study of radiotherapy plus CTLA-4 blockade in lung cancer. Assay: immunoSEQ multiplex PCR; the TCRdb copy retains only in-frame clones and omits some. The sample has fewer than 55,000 clones, roughly 80% seen once; the top ten hold approximately 2.4%. The material was peripheral blood, obtained from a patient treated with radiotherapy plus ipilimumab. These receptors all stem from a human donor with non-small cell lung cancer whose response to radiotherapy plus ipilimumab could not be evaluated. CDR3s include the opening cysteine and the closing phenylalanine or tryptophan. A D gene is named only where the DNA matches it firmly. Clone size is stated in some rows and not others, as once, few, many or a class when expanded.

TRBV29-1,few,TRBJ2-1,.,TGCAGCGTTGGAAGACTCCTATACAATGAGCAGTTCTTC,CSVGRLLYNEQFF
TRBV4-3,.,TRBJ1-3,.,TGCGCCAGCAGCCCCGACAATAACATAGGGGGATCAGGAAACACCATATATTTT,CASSPDNNIGGSGNTIYF
TRBV5-6,.,TRBJ2-2,.,TGTGCCAGCCCCCGGACAGAGAACACCGGGGAGCTGTTTTTT,CASPRTENTGELFF
TRBV5-1,.,TRBJ1-3,.,TGCGCCAGCAGCTTGGTACCGGGGGTCAGCTCTGGAAACACCATATATTTT,CASSLVPGVSSGNTIYF
TRBV28,.,TRBJ2-6,TRBD2,TGTGCCAGCAGACCCGATAGCGGGGTCTCTGGGGCCAACGTCCTGACTTTC,CASRPDSGVSGANVLTF
TRBV4-3,.,TRBJ2-2,TRBD2,TGCGCCAGCAGCCACCCGGGACTAGCGGGAGGGTCCGGGGAGCTGTTTTTT,CASSHPGLAGGSGELFF
TRBV5-1,.,TRBJ2-1,.,TGCGCCAGCAGCTTGGCCAGAGACTTATCTTACAATGAGCAGTTCTTC,CASSLARDLSYNEQFF
TRBV19,few,TRBJ1-5,.,TGTGCCAGTAGTATAGAGGAACTCAGGGTCACACCCTATCAGCCCCAGCATTTT,CASSIEELRVTPYQPQHF
TRBV7-9,.,TRBJ1-2,TRBD1,TGTGCCAGCAGCTTATACCCCCATCGACAGGGTTCAGGCTATGGCTACACCTTC,CASSLYPHRQGSGYGYTF
TRBV18,few,TRBJ2-3,.,TGTGCCAGCTCACGGAGTTCAGCCTCCGGTACAGATACGCAGTATTTT,CASSRSSASGTDTQYF
TRBV19,once,TRBJ1-5,.,TGTGCCAGTAGTATGGACAGTAGCAATCAGCCCCAGCATTTT,CASSMDSSNQPQHF
TRBV2,few,TRBJ1-2,TRBD1,TGTGCCAGCAGTGAAGTAGGACAGGGGGCTTTCCTCTATGGCTACACCTTC,CASSEVGQGAFLYGYTF
TRBV11-2,.,TRBJ2-7,TRBD2,TGTGCCAGCAGCCCGGGACTCCGGACTAGCGTGGCCTACGAGCAGTACTTC,CASSPGLRTSVAYEQYF
TRBV4-2,.,TRBJ2-7,.,TGTGCCAGCAGCCAAGATCTAAGAGGGCTAGCCGGGACTCTCGAGCAGTACTTC,CASSQDLRGLAGTLEQYF
TRBV10-3,.,TRBJ1-1,.,TGTGCCATCAGTGACCTACTCACAGTGAACACTGAAGCTTTCTTT,CAISDLLTVNTEAFF
TRBV15,once,TRBJ2-2,.,TGTGCCACCAGCAGAGCCCGGGACACCAGCACCGGGGAGCTGTTTTTT,CATSRARDTSTGELFF
TRBV6-5,.,TRBJ2-3,.,TGTGCCAGCAGGGCCTACTCCGGGACTCCAGATACGCAGTATTTT,CASRAYSGTPDTQYF
TRBV7-9,.,TRBJ2-1,TRBD1,TGTGCCAGCAGCTCACTCCGGGACAGAGTCTTC,CASSSLRDRVF
TRBV18,.,TRBJ2-3,.,TGTGCCAGCTCACCAATAGTAATGTCAAGCACAGATACGCAGTATTTT,CASSPIVMSSTDTQYF
TRBV7-9,once,TRBJ2-5,.,TGTGCCAGCAGCTACCAACTTTACGGGATAGAGACCCAGTACTTC,CASSYQLYGIETQYF
TRBV30,.,TRBJ2-1,.,TGTGCCTGGAGCGCAATCGGGAGAGCCTACAATGAGCAGTTCTTC,CAWSAIGRAYNEQFF
TRBV5-1,.,TRBJ1-1,.,TGCGCCAGCAGCTCACAGGGTGGGAACACTGAAGCTTTCTTT,CASSSQGGNTEAFF
TRBV9,.,TRBJ2-7,.,TGTGCCAGCAGCGTGGGGGACACGAGCTCCTACGAGCAGTACTTC,CASSVGDTSSYEQYF
TRBV27,.,TRBJ2-2,.,TGTGCCAGCAGACGAGGCCCCGGGGAGCTGTTTTTT,CASRRGPGELFF
TRBV7-9,.,TRBJ2-3,TRBD1,TGTGCCAGCAGCCCCGGGACAGGGCCCACAGATACGCAGTATTTT,CASSPGTGPTDTQYF
TRBV4-3,few,TRBJ2-3,.,TGCGCCAGCAGCCAAGGGGCTAGCTTAGATACGCAGTATTTT,CASSQGASLDTQYF
TRBV11-2,.,TRBJ2-2,.,TGTGCCAGCAGCTTAGATCCCGGGGGGGAGCTGTTTTTT,CASSLDPGGELFF
TRBV20-1,.,TRBJ1-6,.,TGCAGCACAGGGATCAATTCACCCCTCCACTTT,CSTGINSPLHF
TRBV5-1,few,TRBJ2-5,.,TGCGCCAGCAGCTTGTCGGCGGGAACAGAGACCCAGTACTTC,CASSLSAGTETQYF
TRBV18,.,TRBJ2-2,TRBD1,TGTGCCAGCTCAACCCGGACAGGCCCGATAGCCGAGAACACCGGGGAGCTGTTTTTT,CASSTRTGPIAENTGELFF
TRBV6-5,.,TRBJ2-3,TRBD2,TGTGCCAGCAGTTACTCGCTAGCGGGAGGGGCAGATACGCAGTATTTT,CASSYSLAGGADTQYF
TRBV7-9,.,TRBJ2-1,.,TGTGCCAGCAGCCCCCTCCACAATGAGCAGTTCTTC,CASSPLHNEQFF
TRBV29-1,.,TRBJ1-1,.,TGCAGCGTTACCGACAGGTGGGGCACTGAAGCTTTCTTT,CSVTDRWGTEAFF
TRBV6-1,.,TRBJ2-7,.,TGTGCCAGCAGCGCCGAAAAGACTAGAAGTCACGAGCAGTACTTC,CASSAEKTRSHEQYF
TRBV6-1,.,TRBJ2-7,.,TGTGCCAGCAGTGAAGCGAGCTCCTACGAGCAGTACTTC,CASSEASSYEQYF
TRBV6-6,.,TRBJ2-7,TRBD1,TGTGCCAGCAGTTACGGGGACAGTTCCTACGAGCAGTACTTC,CASSYGDSSYEQYF
TRBV27,.,TRBJ1-6,.,TGTGCCAGCAGTTTTCGGGGGGGACTCAACTCACCCCTCCACTTT,CASSFRGGLNSPLHF
TRBV18,.,TRBJ1-2,TRBD1,TGTGCCAGCTCACCAGTATCAACGACAGGGGACTATGGCTACACCTTC,CASSPVSTTGDYGYTF
TRBV27,.,TRBJ2-7,.,TGTGCCAGCGCCTTGACACGGGACTCGGCTCATAGGGTCTACGAGCAGTACTTC,CASALTRDSAHRVYEQYF
TRBV5-1,.,TRBJ2-5,.,TGCGCCAGCAGCATACAGTCCACCCTCCAAGAGACCCAGTACTTC,CASSIQSTLQETQYF
TRBV29-1,once,TRBJ2-7,.,TGCAGCGTTGCGACAGTCGAGCAGTACTTC,CSVATVEQYF
TRBV7-2,.,TRBJ2-7,.,TGTGCCAGCAGCTTAAATGGGGCGGTGACCTACGAGCAGTACTTC,CASSLNGAVTYEQYF
TRBV5-4,.,TRBJ1-3,.,TGTGCCAGCAGCTTGGACTCTCTTGGAAACACCATATATTTT,CASSLDSLGNTIYF
TRBV7-2,once,TRBJ2-3,TRBD2,TGTGCCAGCAGCAGCGGGGCGGGGGGCACAGATACGCAGTATTTT,CASSSGAGGTDTQYF
TRBV7-3,.,TRBJ2-5,.,TGTGCCAGCAGCTCCTCCCTGGCCGGGGAGACCCAGTACTTC,CASSSSLAGETQYF
TRBV5-1,.,TRBJ1-2,.,TGCGCCAGCAGCTTGGCCTTAAGGGGGAACTATGGCTACACCTTC,CASSLALRGNYGYTF
TRBV28,once,TRBJ2-7,.,TGTGCCAGCAGTTCCAGTTCCACCTACGAGCAGTACTTC,CASSSSSTYEQYF
TRBV4-1,.,TRBJ1-2,.,TGCGCCAGCAGCCAAGAAGCCAGCTTGGAGAGCTATGGCTACACCTTC,CASSQEASLESYGYTF
TRBV10-3,.,TRBJ2-7,.,TGTGCCATCACTAAAACGATGCTACGGGCCTACGAGCAGTACTTC,CAITKTMLRAYEQYF
TRBV5-4,once,TRBJ1-3,.,TGTGCCAGCAGAATACACGGGGGGGACACCATATATTTT,CASRIHGGDTIYF